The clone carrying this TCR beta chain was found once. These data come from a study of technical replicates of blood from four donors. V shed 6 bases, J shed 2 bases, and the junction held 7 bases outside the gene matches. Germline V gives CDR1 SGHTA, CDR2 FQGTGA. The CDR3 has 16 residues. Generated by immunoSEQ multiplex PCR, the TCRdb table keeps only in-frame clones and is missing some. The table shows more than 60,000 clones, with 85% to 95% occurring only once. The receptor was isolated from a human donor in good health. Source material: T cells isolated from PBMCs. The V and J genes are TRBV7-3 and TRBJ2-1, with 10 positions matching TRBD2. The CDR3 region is CASRVIAGGPYNEQFF. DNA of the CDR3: TGTGCCAGCAGGGTGATAGCGGGAGGCCCCTACAATGAGCAGTTCTTC.